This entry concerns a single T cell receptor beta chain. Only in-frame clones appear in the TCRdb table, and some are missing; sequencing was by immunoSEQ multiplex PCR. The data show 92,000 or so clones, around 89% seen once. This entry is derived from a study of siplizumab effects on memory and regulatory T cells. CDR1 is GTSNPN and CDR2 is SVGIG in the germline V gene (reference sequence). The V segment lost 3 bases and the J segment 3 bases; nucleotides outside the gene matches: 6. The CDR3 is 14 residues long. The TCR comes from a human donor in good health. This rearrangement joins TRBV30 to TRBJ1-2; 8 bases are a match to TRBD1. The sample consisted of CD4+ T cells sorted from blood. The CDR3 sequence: CAWSRGQGDYGYTF. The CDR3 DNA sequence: TGTGCCTGGAGCAGGGGGCAGGGAGACTATGGCTACACCTTC.